Detailed here is one TCR beta chain. The PCR made use of 60 Vbeta and 13 Jbeta primers. Some clones are missing from TCRdb's copy, which holds only in-frame ones; the method was immunoSEQ multiplex PCR. The repertoire holds about 170,000 clones, about 88% seen once, with about 2.1% in the top ten. These data originate in a study of cytomegalovirus exposure and HLA in healthy donors. Whole-study context: Assignment to the Caucasian-associated ancestry cluster applied to approximately 80% of the approximately 360 genotyped donors.

Donors were nominally healthy when sampled, though unrecorded immune exposures were likely. Germline V gene lookup returns CDR1 MGHDK and CDR2 SYGVNS. Trimming removed 5 bases at V and 1 base at J, with 9 bases between. This CDR3 has 14 amino acids. Sequencing input: PBMCs. The TCR was taken from a man aged 18 to 30 in good health and CMV-seropositive. The chain uses TRBV25-1 and TRBJ1-5, with D perhaps TRBD1 (6 bases). The CDR3 sequence is CASSTTGSNQPQHF. For the CDR3, the DNA is TGTGCCAGCAGTACTACAGGGAGCAATCAGCCCCAGCATTTT.